These T cell receptor beta chains were read from a single sample in a study of beta chain features in type 1 diabetes. Assay used: immunoSEQ multiplex PCR; TCRdb lists only in-frame clones, some missing. The sample yields a few hundred thousand clones, 15% to 20% seen once. Material: naive CD4+ T cells from blood. The source of these receptors is a woman aged 18-29 years in good health. CDR3s include the opening cysteine and the closing phenylalanine or tryptophan. The order of the fields is CDR3 protein, CDR3 DNA, V gene, D gene, J gene, clone size. A D gene is named only where the DNA matches it firmly. The size entry is marked missing in some rows and otherwise reads once, few, many or a size class.

CATRTGVEGYTF,TGCGCCACCAGGACAGGGGTGGAGGGCTACACCTTC,TRBV5-1,TRBD1,TRBJ1-2,.
CASSPLTGVDEQYF,TGTGCCAGCTCACCTTTGACAGGGGTGGACGAGCAGTACTTC,TRBV18,TRBD1,TRBJ2-7,few
CASSYDRGGTEAFF,TGTGCCAGCAGTTACGACAGGGGTGGGACTGAAGCTTTCTTT,TRBV6-5,TRBD1,TRBJ1-1,few
CASSFAGNSNQPQHF,TGTGCCAGCAGTTTTGCGGGGAATAGCAATCAGCCCCAGCATTTT,TRBV27,.,TRBJ1-5,.
CAIGTSVNTGELFF,TGTGCCATCGGGACTAGCGTAAACACCGGGGAGCTGTTTTTT,TRBV10-3,TRBD2,TRBJ2-2,few
CASSTGQGKNQPQHF,TGTGCCAGTAGTACCGGACAGGGCAAGAATCAGCCCCAGCATTTT,TRBV19,TRBD1,TRBJ1-5,.
CASGRDQETQYF,TGTGCTAGTGGCCGGGACCAAGAGACCCAGTACTTC,TRBV12-5,.,TRBJ2-5,few
CSVEAPGQGANGYTF,TGCAGCGTTGAAGCTCCTGGACAGGGGGCGAATGGCTACACCTTC,TRBV29-1,TRBD1,TRBJ1-2,few
CATLRLANTGELFF,TGTGCCACCCTTCGACTAGCGAACACCGGGGAGCTGTTTTTT,TRBV7-9,.,TRBJ2-2,.
CASSRAWGSYNEQFF,TGTGCCAGCTCCAGGGCATGGGGCTCCTACAATGAGCAGTTCTTC,TRBV6-5,.,TRBJ2-1,few
CASSFGGGSTDTQYF,TGCGCCAGCAGCTTCGGCGGGGGGAGCACAGATACGCAGTATTTT,TRBV5-1,TRBD2,TRBJ2-3,few
CASSPTREPEQFF,TGTGCCAGCAGCCCCACTAGGGAACCTGAGCAGTTCTTC,TRBV6-6,.,TRBJ2-1,once
CASSPLSLLNTGELFF,TGTGCCAGCTCACCACTTTCCCTCCTGAACACCGGGGAGCTGTTTTTT,TRBV18,.,TRBJ2-2,few
CASRITGVGSYEQYF,TGTGCCAGCAGGATAACAGGGGTCGGGTCCTACGAGCAGTACTTC,TRBV7-2,TRBD1,TRBJ2-7,few
CASSSLGRETQYF,TGTGCCAGCAGCTCCCTGGGCCGGGAGACCCAGTACTTC,TRBV11-2,.,TRBJ2-5,few
CASSDGQGVLYGYTF,TGTGCCAGCAGCGACGGACAGGGCGTTCTCTATGGCTACACCTTC,TRBV7-2,TRBD1,TRBJ1-2,.
CASSVTGTNTEAFF,TGCGCCAGCAGCGTGACAGGGACGAACACTGAAGCTTTCTTT,TRBV5-1,TRBD1,TRBJ1-1,.
CASSLAGDVENIQYF,TGTGCCAGCAGCCTAGCGGGAGACGTTGAAAACATTCAGTACTTC,TRBV5-4,TRBD2,TRBJ2-4,.
CASSLSPRDRGYTF,TGTGCCAGCAGTTTATCCCCCAGGGACAGAGGCTACACCTTC,TRBV27,TRBD1,TRBJ1-2,.
CATSTPGGRETQYF,TGTGCCACCAGCACCCCAGGGGGTCGAGAGACCCAGTACTTC,TRBV15,TRBD1,TRBJ2-5,few
CASTTGAAYEQYF,TGTGCCAGCACCACAGGGGCCGCCTACGAGCAGTACTTC,TRBV28,TRBD1,TRBJ2-7,.
CASSIVRTEAFF,TGTGCCAGTAGTATCGTACGGACTGAAGCTTTCTTT,TRBV19,.,TRBJ1-1,.
CASSQGRDQPQHF,TGCGCCAGCAGCCAAGGCAGGGATCAGCCCCAGCATTTT,TRBV4-1,.,TRBJ1-5,.
CASSVSGQETQYF,TGTGCCAGCAGCGTCAGCGGGCAGGAGACCCAGTACTTC,TRBV9,.,TRBJ2-5,few
CSVGLAGGYTDTQYF,TGCAGCGTTGGACTAGCGGGCGGGTACACAGATACGCAGTATTTT,TRBV29-1,TRBD2,TRBJ2-3,.
CSARGILSRGVNTGELFF,TGCAGCGCGAGAGGCATCCTTTCCCGGGGAGTGAACACCGGGGAGCTGTTTTTT,TRBV29-1,.,TRBJ2-2,few
CASSLTGSHEQYF,TGCGCCAGCAGCTTAACAGGGTCCCACGAGCAGTACTTC,TRBV5-1,.,TRBJ2-7,few
CASSTGTGGPYEQYF,TGTGCCAGCAGTACCGGGACAGGGGGACCCTACGAGCAGTACTTC,TRBV7-9,TRBD1,TRBJ2-7,.
CASSGAGNYEQYF,TGTGCCAGCAGTGGGGCCGGGAACTACGAGCAGTACTTC,TRBV25-1,.,TRBJ2-7,few
CASSLVQGYEQYF,TGCGCCAGCAGCTTAGTCCAGGGCTACGAGCAGTACTTC,TRBV5-1,.,TRBJ2-7,.
CASSFGQRSSYNSPLHF,TGCGCCAGCAGCTTTGGACAGAGAAGCTCCTATAATTCACCCCTCCACTTT,TRBV5-1,.,TRBJ1-6,few
CASSGTGTDTQYF,TGCGCCAGCAGCGGGACAGGCACAGATACGCAGTATTTT,TRBV5-1,TRBD1,TRBJ2-3,few
CASNQRWGNEQFF,TGTGCTTCGAACCAGCGGTGGGGCAATGAGCAGTTCTTC,TRBV6-6,.,TRBJ2-1,.
CASSASAPGEQFF,TGTGCCAGCAGCGCCTCCGCCCCAGGGGAGCAGTTCTTC,TRBV7-9,.,TRBJ2-1,few
CAWLTVTEAFF,TGTGCCTGGCTGACAGTTACTGAAGCTTTCTTT,TRBV30,.,TRBJ1-1,few
CASGQTERAFF,TGTGCCAGCGGACAGACTGAACGGGCTTTCTTT,TRBV2,.,TRBJ1-1,.
CASSLGLAGEDTQYF,TGCGCCAGCAGCTTGGGACTAGCGGGAGAAGATACGCAGTATTTT,TRBV5-1,TRBD2,TRBJ2-3,.
CASSLEGQGLGEQYF,TGTGCCAGCAGCTTAGAGGGACAGGGTCTCGGCGAGCAGTACTTC,TRBV7-2,TRBD1,TRBJ2-7,few
CASSPDSGQGTYEQYF,TGTGCCAGCAGCCCCGACTCCGGACAGGGAACCTACGAGCAGTACTTC,TRBV7-2,TRBD1,TRBJ2-7,.
CASSLTGGQETQYF,TGTGCCAGCAGCCTGACAGGGGGCCAAGAGACCCAGTACTTC,TRBV5-4,TRBD1,TRBJ2-5,.
CALRRQETQYF,TGTGCTTTGAGAAGACAAGAGACCCAGTACTTC,TRBV30,.,TRBJ2-5,few
CASSALAGGSTPHYEQYF,TGTGCCAGCAGTGCACTAGCGGGAGGCTCCACCCCCCACTACGAGCAGTACTTC,TRBV6-1,TRBD2,TRBJ2-7,.
CASSLEAGGLGYTF,TGTGCCAGCAGCTTGGAGGCAGGGGGGCTTGGCTACACCTTC,TRBV5-6,TRBD1,TRBJ1-2,.
CASFPGTGSYEQYF,TGTGCCAGTTTTCCCGGGACAGGTTCCTACGAGCAGTACTTC,TRBV2,TRBD1,TRBJ2-7,few
CASSRLVGEQYF,TGTGCCAGCAGCCGCCTAGTGGGCGAGCAGTACTTC,TRBV28,.,TRBJ2-7,.
CASSARPGRGLGANVLTF,TGTGCCAGCAGCGCCCGGCCCGGAAGGGGGTTAGGGGCCAACGTCCTGACTTTC,TRBV9,.,TRBJ2-6,few
CARSERQGLPSNSPLHF,TGTGCCAGAAGCGAGCGACAGGGACTCCCGTCGAATTCACCCCTCCACTTT,TRBV5-3,TRBD1,TRBJ1-6,few
CASSRLVMTDTQYF,TGTGCCAGCAGCCGACTAGTGATGACAGATACGCAGTATTTT,TRBV11-2,.,TRBJ2-3,once